The T cell receptor (beta chain) under discussion was sequenced for a study of early T cells in non-severe SARS-CoV-2 infection. About the study: Chains were unpaired, as sequencing was done on bulk RNA from unsorted whole blood.

V lost 6 bases, J lost 3 bases, and 12 bases lay in between. Germline loops: CDR1 LNHDA, CDR2 SQIVND (reference sequence). The CDR3 sequence is 14 residues long. At least ten counts were recorded for this clonotype. The antigen is not known. Findings and caveats of the study: Sequences matched to VDJdb favored anti-spike CD8 responses, while private and CD4 specificities were missed.

Molecules of cDNA were individually given unique molecular identifiers that were attached to them. TCRdb reprocessed the 5' RACE reads with MiXCR, giving one entry per CDR3 protein. The data show about 69,000 distinct CDR3 sequences, around a tenth seen once. The receptor was derived from an adult who was a healthcare worker with PCR-confirmed SARS-CoV-2 infection or an uninfected control (not recorded which). V and J are TRBV19 and TRBJ1-5; a possible D gene is TRBD1 (6 bases). Sequencing was done on a sample of whole blood. The CDR3 here is CASSLTGDNQPQHF. In DNA, the CDR3 is TGTGCCAGTAGCCTGACAGGTGACAATCAGCCCCAGCATTTT.